The sample holds a few counts of the clone carrying this T cell receptor (beta chain). This record comes from a study of STAT5B mutations in CD4+ large granular lymphocyte leukemia. Germline assignment: CDR1 MNHEY and CDR2 SVGAGI. V shed 10 bases and J 8 bases; nucleotides not matched to a gene: 14. This CDR3 region has 15 residues. The assay was immunoSEQ multiplex PCR, and TCRdb's table has in-frame clones only and misses some. The sample records some 21,000 clones, over 70% being singletons. The chain links TRBV6-5 to TRBJ1-3, with 10 bases aligning to TRBD1. Source material: CD4+ T cells from blood buffy coats. This sequence was found in a human donor in good health. DNA for the CDR3: TGTGCCACCAGACGCGGGGACAGGGGACCATACACCATATATTTT. This translates into CATRRGDRGPYTIYF.